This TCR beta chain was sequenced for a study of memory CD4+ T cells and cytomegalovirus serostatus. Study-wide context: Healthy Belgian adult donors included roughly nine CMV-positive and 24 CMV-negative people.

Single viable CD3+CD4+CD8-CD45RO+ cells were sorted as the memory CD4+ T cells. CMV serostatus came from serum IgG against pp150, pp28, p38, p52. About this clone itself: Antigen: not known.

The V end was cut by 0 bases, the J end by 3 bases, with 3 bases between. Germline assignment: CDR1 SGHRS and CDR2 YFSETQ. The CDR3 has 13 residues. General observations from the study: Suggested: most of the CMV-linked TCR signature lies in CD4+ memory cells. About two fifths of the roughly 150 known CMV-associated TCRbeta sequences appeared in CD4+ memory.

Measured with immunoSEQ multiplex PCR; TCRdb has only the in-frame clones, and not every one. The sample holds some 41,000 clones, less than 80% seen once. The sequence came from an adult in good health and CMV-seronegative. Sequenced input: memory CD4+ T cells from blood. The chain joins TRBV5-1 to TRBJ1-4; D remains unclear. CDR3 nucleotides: TGCGCCAGCAGCTTGGGATCTAATGAAAAACTGTTTTTT. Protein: CASSLGSNEKLFF.